A selection of T cell receptor beta chains follows, all from one sample in a study of siplizumab effects on memory and regulatory T cells. TCRdb's copy holds only in-frame clones and misses some; the assay was immunoSEQ multiplex PCR. The data contain some 100,000 clones, about 90% of them singletons. Sequenced material: non-Treg CD4+ T cells sorted from blood. Source of these receptors: a human donor in good health. The CDR3 runs from the conserved cysteine through the conserved F or W. D genes are given only for firm matches. Expanded clones get a size class; other rows say once, few or many, or leave the size out.

V gene	J gene	D gene	clone size	CDR3 protein	CDR3 DNA
TRBV29-1	TRBJ1-2	TRBD1	.	CSVGDRVDYGYTF	TGCAGCGTTGGGGACAGGGTTGACTATGGCTACACCTTC
TRBV5-1	TRBJ2-5	.	.	CASSLVERVRETQYF	TGCGCCAGCAGCTTAGTCGAGCGGGTTCGGGAGACCCAGTACTTC
TRBV13	TRBJ2-7	TRBD2	.	CASSPRLAGGVHEQYF	TGTGCCAGCAGCCCCAGACTAGCGGGAGGAGTGCACGAGCAGTACTTC
TRBV18	TRBJ2-4	TRBD2	once	CASSPTSGGSNIQYF	TGTGCCAGCTCACCAACGTCGGGAGGGTCGAACATTCAGTACTTC
TRBV21-1	TRBJ1-4	.	.	CASSKEGGRGGNEKLFF	TGTGCCAGCAGCAAAGAGGGGGGTCGGGGTGGAAATGAAAAACTGTTTTTT
TRBV6-1	TRBJ2-1	.	.	CASSESPVRAGQFF	TGTGCCAGCAGTGAATCCCCAGTCAGGGCCGGGCAGTTCTTC
TRBV5-4	TRBJ2-7	TRBD1	.	CASSPPGQGREQYF	TGTGCCAGCAGCCCTCCGGGACAGGGTCGCGAGCAGTACTTC
TRBV6-1	TRBJ1-1	TRBD1	.	CASSDPGQGTFNTEAFF	TGTGCCAGCAGTGATCCGGGACAGGGGACATTCAACACTGAAGCTTTCTTT
TRBV18	TRBJ1-3	.	.	CASSPPTVGSGNTIYF	TGTGCCAGCTCACCACCAACAGTGGGGTCTGGAAACACCATATATTTT
TRBV5-1	TRBJ2-7	.	.	CASSSRVGAGYEQYF	TGCGCCAGCAGCTCCCGGGTGGGGGCGGGCTACGAGCAGTACTTC
TRBV7-9	TRBJ2-4	.	.	CASSPGVGGNIQYF	TGTGCCAGCAGCCCGGGGGTTGGGGGCAACATTCAGTACTTC
TRBV10-3	TRBJ1-1	.	.	CAISVTGRDTEAFF	TGTGCCATCAGTGTAACAGGAAGGGACACTGAAGCTTTCTTT
TRBV19	TRBJ2-2	TRBD2	once	CASSISGSRTGELFF	TGTGCCAGTAGTATAAGCGGGAGTCGAACCGGGGAGCTGTTTTTT
TRBV6-5	TRBJ2-1	.	.	CASSYDPGSSYNEQFF	TGTGCCAGCAGTTACGACCCGGGGTCCTCCTACAATGAGCAGTTCTTC
TRBV5-4	TRBJ2-5	TRBD1	.	CASSIQGNPPETQYF	TGTGCCAGCAGTATACAGGGGAACCCACCAGAGACCCAGTACTTC
TRBV28	TRBJ1-1	.	.	CASSSGTLGGNTEAFF	TGTGCCAGCAGTTCCGGGACACTTGGGGGAAACACTGAAGCTTTCTTT
TRBV30	TRBJ1-4	.	.	CAWSPDRHSTNEKLFF	TGTGCCTGGAGTCCCGACAGACACTCAACTAATGAAAAACTGTTTTTT
TRBV4-1	TRBJ2-7	TRBD2	.	CASSRTSESSYEQYF	TGCGCCAGCAGCCGGACTAGCGAAAGCTCCTACGAGCAGTACTTC
TRBV14	TRBJ1-1	.	.	CASSQDRNTEAFF	TGTGCCAGCAGCCAGGACAGAAACACTGAAGCTTTCTTT
TRBV9	TRBJ2-5	.	.	CANPETVGGRYQETQYF	TGTGCCAACCCAGAAACCGTGGGGGGCAGGTACCAAGAGACCCAGTACTTC
TRBV13	TRBJ2-7	TRBD2	.	CASSSRLAGGYEQYF	TGTGCCAGCAGCTCCCGACTAGCGGGAGGTTACGAGCAGTACTTC
TRBV4-1	TRBJ2-2	.	once	CASGDPNTGELFF	TGCGCCAGCGGGGACCCGAACACCGGGGAGCTGTTTTTT
TRBV2	TRBJ2-7	.	.	CASSASYEQYF	TGTGCCAGCAGTGCTTCCTACGAGCAGTACTTC
TRBV7-2	TRBJ2-6	.	.	CASNLIAAISGANVLTF	TGTGCCAGCAACCTCATTGCAGCTATCTCTGGGGCCAACGTCCTGACTTTC
TRBV6-5	TRBJ2-7	.	.	CASQRDSNDEQYF	TGTGCCAGCCAGCGGGACAGCAACGACGAGCAGTACTTC
TRBV5-1	TRBJ2-3	.	.	CASSLGGARSTDTQYF	TGCGCCAGCAGCTTGGGCGGGGCCAGGTCCACAGATACGCAGTATTTT
TRBV10-3	TRBJ2-1	.	.	CAISEGSPQKQFF	TGTGCCATCAGTGAGGGCAGCCCCCAGAAGCAGTTCTTC
TRBV7-9	TRBJ1-2	TRBD1	.	CASSETYRGEGYTF	TGTGCCAGCAGCGAGACCTACAGGGGGGAGGGCTACACCTTC
TRBV20-1	TRBJ2-7	.	.	CSASNGYEQYF	TGCAGTGCTAGTAATGGTTACGAGCAGTACTTC
TRBV27	TRBJ2-1	.	.	CASSLGATRSYNEQFF	TGTGCCAGCAGTTTAGGAGCCACCCGCTCCTACAATGAGCAGTTCTTC
TRBV7-9	TRBJ1-3	.	.	CASSLSGPSGNTIYF	TGTGCCAGCAGCTTAAGCGGTCCCTCTGGAAACACCATATATTTT
TRBV28	TRBJ1-1	.	.	CASYSTVAFF	TGTGCCAGCTACTCAACAGTAGCTTTCTTT
TRBV5-1	TRBJ2-1	TRBD2	few	CASRGLASYNEQFF	TGCGCCAGCCGGGGACTAGCGTCCTACAATGAGCAGTTCTTC
TRBV19	TRBJ1-5	TRBD1	.	CASSPPGQQHQPQHF	TGTGCCAGTAGTCCCCCGGGACAGCAACATCAGCCCCAGCATTTT
TRBV19	TRBJ2-2	.	.	CASSIPASNTGELFF	TGTGCCAGTAGTATCCCCGCTAGTAACACCGGGGAGCTGTTTTTT
TRBV28	TRBJ2-7	.	once	CASLGAPYEQYF	TGTGCCAGCCTGGGGGCTCCCTACGAGCAGTACTTC
TRBV4-1	TRBJ2-5	TRBD2	.	CASSSRTSGRAFETQYF	TGCGCCAGCAGCTCGCGGACTAGCGGGAGGGCGTTTGAGACCCAGTACTTC
TRBV9	TRBJ1-2	.	.	CASSAMGRDPNYGYTF	TGTGCCAGCAGCGCGATGGGGAGGGACCCTAACTATGGCTACACCTTC
TRBV6-1	TRBJ1-1	TRBD1	.	CASRTGTGRRAFF	TGTGCCAGCAGAACCGGGACAGGGCGTCGTGCTTTCTTT
TRBV5-4	TRBJ1-6	TRBD1	.	CASSRDRDSPLHF	TGTGCCAGCAGCCGGGACAGAGATTCACCCCTCCACTTT
TRBV7-2	TRBJ2-1	.	.	CASSLANGEYGFF	TGTGCCAGCAGCTTAGCGAACGGGGAATATGGGTTCTTC
TRBV18	TRBJ2-3	.	.	CASSQSKGADTQYF	TGTGCCAGCTCCCAAAGCAAGGGGGCAGATACGCAGTATTTT
TRBV6-6	TRBJ2-5	.	.	CASSQPPGETQYF	TGTGCCAGCAGTCAGCCCCCGGGGGAGACCCAGTACTTC
TRBV14	TRBJ1-1	.	.	CASSRRIQGKNTEAFF	TGTGCCAGCAGCCGGCGGATCCAGGGAAAGAACACTGAAGCTTTCTTT
TRBV9	TRBJ2-2	.	.	CASSPLTGNTGELFF	TGTGCCAGCAGCCCGTTAACGGGGAACACCGGGGAGCTGTTTTTT
TRBV7-3	TRBJ1-1	TRBD1	.	CASSVDRVRNTEAFF	TGTGCCAGCAGCGTCGACAGGGTGCGGAACACTGAAGCTTTCTTT
TRBV4-1	TRBJ2-1	.	.	CASSRMGDFGGTQQFF	TGCGCCAGCAGTCGAATGGGCGACTTTGGCGGGACCCAGCAGTTCTTC
TRBV9	TRBJ1-5	.	.	CASSSGDQPQHF	TGTGCCAGCAGCTCGGGGGATCAGCCCCAGCATTTT
TRBV29-1	TRBJ1-2	TRBD1	.	CSVRGQGYGYTF	TGCAGCGTCCGGGGACAGGGCTATGGCTACACCTTC
TRBV6-6	TRBJ1-6	.	.	CASSYEGSSLHF	TGTGCCAGCAGTTACGAGGGTAGCTCCCTCCACTTT
TRBV7-3	TRBJ1-1	TRBD1	.	CASSLTGTANTEAFF	TGTGCCAGCAGCTTAACGGGGACAGCGAACACTGAAGCTTTCTTT
TRBV27	TRBJ2-1	TRBD2	.	CASSSAGEGYNEQFF	TGTGCCAGCAGTTCGGCGGGGGAGGGCTACAATGAGCAGTTCTTC
TRBV19	TRBJ2-7	TRBD1	.	CASSFGTGAYEQYF	TGTGCCAGTAGTTTCGGGACAGGGGCCTACGAGCAGTACTTC
TRBV4-3	TRBJ2-1	.	.	CASSQSLGEQFF	TGCGCCAGCAGCCAAAGTTTGGGTGAGCAGTTCTTC
TRBV20-1	TRBJ1-2	.	once	CSAGPNYGYTF	TGCAGTGCAGGGCCCAACTATGGCTACACCTTC
TRBV6-5	TRBJ1-2	.	.	CASSRTTNYGYTF	TGTGCCAGCAGTCGGACGACTAACTATGGCTACACCTTC
TRBV19	TRBJ2-7	TRBD1	once	CASSSQQGAAYEQYF	TGTGCCAGTAGTAGCCAACAGGGGGCCGCCTACGAGCAGTACTTC